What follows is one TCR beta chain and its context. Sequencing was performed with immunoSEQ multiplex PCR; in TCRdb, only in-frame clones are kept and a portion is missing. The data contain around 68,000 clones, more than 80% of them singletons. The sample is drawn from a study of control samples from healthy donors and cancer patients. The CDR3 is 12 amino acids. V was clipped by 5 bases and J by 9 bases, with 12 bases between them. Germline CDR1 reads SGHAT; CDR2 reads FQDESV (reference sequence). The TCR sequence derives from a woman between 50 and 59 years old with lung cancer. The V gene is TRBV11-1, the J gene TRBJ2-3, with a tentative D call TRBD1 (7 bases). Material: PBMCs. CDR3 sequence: CASSQGGLTQYF. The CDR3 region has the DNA TGTGCCAGCAGCCAGGGGGGACTGACGCAGTATTTT.